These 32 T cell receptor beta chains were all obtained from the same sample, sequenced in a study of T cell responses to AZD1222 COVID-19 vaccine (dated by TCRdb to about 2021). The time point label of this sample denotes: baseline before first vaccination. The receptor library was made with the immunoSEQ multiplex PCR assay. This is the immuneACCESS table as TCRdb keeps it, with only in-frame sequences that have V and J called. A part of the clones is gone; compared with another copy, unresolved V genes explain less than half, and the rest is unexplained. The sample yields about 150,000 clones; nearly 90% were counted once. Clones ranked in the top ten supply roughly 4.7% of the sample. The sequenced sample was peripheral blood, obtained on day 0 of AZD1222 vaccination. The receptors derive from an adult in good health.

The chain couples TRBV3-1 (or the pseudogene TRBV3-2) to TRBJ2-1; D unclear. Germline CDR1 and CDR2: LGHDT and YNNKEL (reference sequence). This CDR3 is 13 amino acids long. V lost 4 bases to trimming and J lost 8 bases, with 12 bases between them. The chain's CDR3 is CASSPRHADEQFF. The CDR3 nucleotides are TGTGCCAGCAGCCCGCGACATGCTGATGAGCAGTTCTTC.

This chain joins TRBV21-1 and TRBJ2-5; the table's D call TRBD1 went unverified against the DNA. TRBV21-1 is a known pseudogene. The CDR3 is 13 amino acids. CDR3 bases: TGTGCCAGCAGGACAGGGTCCTGGGAGACCCAGTACTTC. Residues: CASRTGSWETQYF.

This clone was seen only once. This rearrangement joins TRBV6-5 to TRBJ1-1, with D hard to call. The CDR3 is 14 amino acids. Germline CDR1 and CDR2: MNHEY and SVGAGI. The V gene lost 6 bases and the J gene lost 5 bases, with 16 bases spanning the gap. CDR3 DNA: TGTGCCAGCAGCCCCCCCGGCCGAGGGACTGAAGCTTTCTTT. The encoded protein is CASSPPGRGTEAFF.

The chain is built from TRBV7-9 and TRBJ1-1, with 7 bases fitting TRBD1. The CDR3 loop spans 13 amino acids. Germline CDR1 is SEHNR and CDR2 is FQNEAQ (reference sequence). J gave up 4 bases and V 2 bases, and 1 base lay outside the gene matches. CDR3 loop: CASSLKGATEAFF. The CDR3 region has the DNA TGTGCCAGCAGCTTAAAGGGGGCCACTGAAGCTTTCTTT. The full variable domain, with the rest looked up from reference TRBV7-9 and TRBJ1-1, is DTGVSQNPRHKITKRGQNVTFRCDPISEHNRLYWYRQTLGQGPEFLTYFQNEAQLEKSRLLSDRFSAERPKGSFSTLEIQRTEQGDSAMYLCASSLKGATEAFFGQGTRLTVV.

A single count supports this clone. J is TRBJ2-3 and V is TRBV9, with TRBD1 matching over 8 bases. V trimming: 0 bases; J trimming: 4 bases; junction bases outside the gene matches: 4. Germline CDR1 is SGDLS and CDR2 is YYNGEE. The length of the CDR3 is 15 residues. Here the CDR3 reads CASSVENRGSDTQYF. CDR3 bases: TGTGCCAGCAGCGTAGAGAACAGGGGGTCAGATACGCAGTATTTT.

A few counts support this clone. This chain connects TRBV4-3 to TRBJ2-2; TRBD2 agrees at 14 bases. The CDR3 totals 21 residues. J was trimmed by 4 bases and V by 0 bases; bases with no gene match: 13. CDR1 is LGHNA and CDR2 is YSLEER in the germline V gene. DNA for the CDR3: TGCGCCAGCAGCCAAGATTATTGGGGGACTAGCGGGAGTGAGGGCACCGGGGAGCTGTTTTTT. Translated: CASSQDYWGTSGSEGTGELFF.

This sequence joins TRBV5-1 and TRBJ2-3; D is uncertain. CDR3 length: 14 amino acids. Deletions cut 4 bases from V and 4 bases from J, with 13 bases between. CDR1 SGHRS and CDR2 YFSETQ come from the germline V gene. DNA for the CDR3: TGCGCCAGCAGCCCGGAAGGTTGGGCAGATACGCAGTATTTT. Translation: CASSPEGWADTQYF.

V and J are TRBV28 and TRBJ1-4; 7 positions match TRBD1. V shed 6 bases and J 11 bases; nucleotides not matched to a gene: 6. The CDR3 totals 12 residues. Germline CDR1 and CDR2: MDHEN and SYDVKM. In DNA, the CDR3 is TGTGCCAGCAGCCTGACAGGGTTTAAACTGTTTTTT. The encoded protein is CASSLTGFKLFF.

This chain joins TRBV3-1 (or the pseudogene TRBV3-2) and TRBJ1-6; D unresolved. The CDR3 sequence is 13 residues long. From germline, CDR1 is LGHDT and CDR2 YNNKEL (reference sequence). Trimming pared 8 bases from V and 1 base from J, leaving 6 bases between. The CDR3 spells CASVRSYNSPLHF. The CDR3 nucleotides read TGTGCCAGCGTACGGTCCTATAATTCACCCCTCCACTTT.

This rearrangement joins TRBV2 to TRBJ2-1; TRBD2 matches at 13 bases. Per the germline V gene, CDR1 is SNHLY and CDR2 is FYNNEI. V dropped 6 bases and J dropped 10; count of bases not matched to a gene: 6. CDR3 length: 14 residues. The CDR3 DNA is TGTGCCAGCAGCTCCGGGACTAGCGGGACAGAGCAGTTCTTC. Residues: CASSSGTSGTEQFF.

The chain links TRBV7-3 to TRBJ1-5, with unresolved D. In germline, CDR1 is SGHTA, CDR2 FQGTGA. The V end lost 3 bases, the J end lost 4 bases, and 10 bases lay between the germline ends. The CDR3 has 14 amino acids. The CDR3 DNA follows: TGTGCCAGCAGCTTTGCGCCCCAAAATCAGCCCCAGCATTTT. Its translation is CASSFAPQNQPQHF.

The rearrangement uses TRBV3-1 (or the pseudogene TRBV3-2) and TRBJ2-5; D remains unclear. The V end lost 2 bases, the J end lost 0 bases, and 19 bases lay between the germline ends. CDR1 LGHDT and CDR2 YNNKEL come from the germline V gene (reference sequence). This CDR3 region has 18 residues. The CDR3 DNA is TGTGCCAGCAGCCAAAAGGACCTCCGGACGGCGTACCAAGAGACCCAGTACTTC. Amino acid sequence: CASSQKDLRTAYQETQYF.

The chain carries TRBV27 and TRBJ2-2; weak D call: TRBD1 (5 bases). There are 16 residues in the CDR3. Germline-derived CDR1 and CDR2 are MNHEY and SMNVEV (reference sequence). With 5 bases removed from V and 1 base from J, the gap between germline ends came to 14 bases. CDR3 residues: CASSIQAPLNTGELFF. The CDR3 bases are TGTGCCAGCAGTATACAGGCTCCCCTGAACACCGGGGAGCTGTTTTTT.

In DNA form, the CDR3 reads TGTGCCAGCAGTTCCTGGGACAGGACTTCTTATGGCTACACCTTC. This sequence encodes CASSSWDRTSYGYTF. The J gene is TRBJ1-2, the V gene TRBV28; 8 bases match TRBD1. The CDR3 contains 15 residues. In germline, CDR1 is MDHEN, CDR2 SYDVKM. With 4 bases clipped from V and 5 bases from J, the junction kept 9 bases outside the gene matches.

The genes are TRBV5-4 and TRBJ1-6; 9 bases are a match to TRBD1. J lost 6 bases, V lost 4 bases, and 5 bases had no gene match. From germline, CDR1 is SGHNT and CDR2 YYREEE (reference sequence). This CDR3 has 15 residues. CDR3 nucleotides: TGTGCCAGCAGCAAAGGACAGGGGATTAATTCACCCCTCCACTTT. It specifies CASSKGQGINSPLHF.

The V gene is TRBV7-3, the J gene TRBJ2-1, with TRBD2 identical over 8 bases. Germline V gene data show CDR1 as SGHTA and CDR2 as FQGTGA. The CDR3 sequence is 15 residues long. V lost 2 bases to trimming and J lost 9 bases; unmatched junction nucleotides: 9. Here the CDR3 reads CASSLLGRARSEQFF. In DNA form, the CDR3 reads TGTGCCAGCAGCTTACTCGGGAGGGCTAGGAGTGAGCAGTTCTTC.

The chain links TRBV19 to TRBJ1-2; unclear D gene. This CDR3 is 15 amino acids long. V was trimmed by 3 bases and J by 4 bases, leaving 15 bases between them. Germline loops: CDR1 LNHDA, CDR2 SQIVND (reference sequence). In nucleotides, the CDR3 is TGTGCCAGTAGTATCTCAAGGGTAGTGGTCTATGGCTACACCTTC. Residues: CASSISRVVVYGYTF.

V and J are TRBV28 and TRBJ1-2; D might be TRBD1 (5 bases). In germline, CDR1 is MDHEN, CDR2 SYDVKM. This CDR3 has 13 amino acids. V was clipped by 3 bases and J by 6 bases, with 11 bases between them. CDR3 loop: CASSLDIKNGYTF. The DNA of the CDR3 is TGTGCCAGCAGTTTGGACATTAAGAATGGCTACACCTTC.

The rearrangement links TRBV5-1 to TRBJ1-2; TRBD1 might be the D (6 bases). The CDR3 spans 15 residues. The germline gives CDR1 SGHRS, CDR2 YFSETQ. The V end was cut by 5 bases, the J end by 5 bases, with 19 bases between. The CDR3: CASRKTRDNIYGYTF. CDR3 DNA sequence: TGCGCCAGCAGAAAAACCCGGGACAACATTTATGGCTACACCTTC.

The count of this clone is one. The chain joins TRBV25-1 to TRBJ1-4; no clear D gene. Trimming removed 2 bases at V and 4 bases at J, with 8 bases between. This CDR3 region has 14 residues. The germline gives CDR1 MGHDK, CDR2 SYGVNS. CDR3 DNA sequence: TGTGCCAGCAGTGAAGCCCGGGGTAATGAAAAACTGTTTTTT. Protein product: CASSEARGNEKLFF.

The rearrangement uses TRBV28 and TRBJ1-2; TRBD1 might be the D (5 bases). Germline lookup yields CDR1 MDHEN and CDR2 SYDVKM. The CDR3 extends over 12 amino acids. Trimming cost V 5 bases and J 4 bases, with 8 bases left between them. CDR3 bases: TGTGCCAGCAGTCAGGGCCGCTATGGCTACACCTTC. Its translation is CASSQGRYGYTF.

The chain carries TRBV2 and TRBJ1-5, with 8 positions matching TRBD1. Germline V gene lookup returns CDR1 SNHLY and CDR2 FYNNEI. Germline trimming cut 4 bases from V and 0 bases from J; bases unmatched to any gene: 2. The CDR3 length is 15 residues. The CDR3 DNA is TGTGCCAGCAGTGGACAGGGGCTTAGCAATCAGCCCCAGCATTTT. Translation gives CASSGQGLSNQPQHF.

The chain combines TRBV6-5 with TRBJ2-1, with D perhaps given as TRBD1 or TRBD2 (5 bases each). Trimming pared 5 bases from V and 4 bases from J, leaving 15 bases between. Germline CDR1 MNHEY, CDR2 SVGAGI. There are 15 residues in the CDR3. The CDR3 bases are TGTGCCAGCAGTAGAGGGGCAGTTAATTACAATGAGCAGTTCTTC. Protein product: CASSRGAVNYNEQFF.

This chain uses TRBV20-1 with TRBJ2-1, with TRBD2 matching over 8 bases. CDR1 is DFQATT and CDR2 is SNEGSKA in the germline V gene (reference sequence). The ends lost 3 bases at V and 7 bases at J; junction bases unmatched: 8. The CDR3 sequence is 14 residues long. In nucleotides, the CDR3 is TGCAGTGCTAGTCCCAGCGGGAGTTATAATGAGCAGTTCTTC. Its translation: CSASPSGSYNEQFF.

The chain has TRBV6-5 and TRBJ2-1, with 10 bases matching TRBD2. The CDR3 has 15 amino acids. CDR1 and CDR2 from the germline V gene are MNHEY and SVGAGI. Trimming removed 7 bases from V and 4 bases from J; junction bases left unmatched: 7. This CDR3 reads CASTETSGLYNEQFF. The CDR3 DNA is TGTGCCAGCACCGAGACTAGCGGGCTGTACAATGAGCAGTTCTTC.

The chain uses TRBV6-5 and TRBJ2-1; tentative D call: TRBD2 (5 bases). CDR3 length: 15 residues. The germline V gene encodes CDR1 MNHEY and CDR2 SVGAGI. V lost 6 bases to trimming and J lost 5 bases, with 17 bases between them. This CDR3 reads CASRASGSLNNEQFF. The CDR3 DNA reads TGTGCCAGCAGAGCCAGCGGATCCTTAAACAATGAGCAGTTCTTC.

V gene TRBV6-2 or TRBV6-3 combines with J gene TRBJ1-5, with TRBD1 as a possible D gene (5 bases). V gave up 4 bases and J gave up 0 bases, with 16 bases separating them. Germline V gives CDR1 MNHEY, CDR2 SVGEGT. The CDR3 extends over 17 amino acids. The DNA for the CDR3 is TGTGCCAGCAGTTGGGGCCACTCGAAGGCTAGCAATCAGCCCCAGCATTTT. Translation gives CASSWGHSKASNQPQHF.

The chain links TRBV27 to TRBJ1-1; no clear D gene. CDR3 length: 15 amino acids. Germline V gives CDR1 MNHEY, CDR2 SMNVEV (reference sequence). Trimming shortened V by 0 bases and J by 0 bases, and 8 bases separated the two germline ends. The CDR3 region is CASSLSPELNTEAFF. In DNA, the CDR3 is TGTGCCAGCAGTTTATCACCAGAATTGAACACTGAAGCTTTCTTT.

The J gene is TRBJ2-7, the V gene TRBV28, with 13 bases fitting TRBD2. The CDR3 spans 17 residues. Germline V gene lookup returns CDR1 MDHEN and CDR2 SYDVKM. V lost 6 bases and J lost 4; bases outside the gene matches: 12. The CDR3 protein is CASRTTSGRALKYEQYF. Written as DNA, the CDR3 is TGTGCCAGCAGGACAACTAGCGGGAGGGCCCTCAAGTACGAGCAGTACTTC.

The CDR3 bases are TGTGCCAGCAGCGGACAGGGATTTACTGGAAACACCATATATTTT. Protein: CASSGQGFTGNTIYF. This chain joins TRBV9 and TRBJ1-3; 7 bases map to TRBD1. The germline V gene encodes CDR1 SGDLS and CDR2 YYNGEE. This CDR3 has 15 amino acids. With V trimmed by 3 bases and J by 2 bases, 5 bases remained unmatched.

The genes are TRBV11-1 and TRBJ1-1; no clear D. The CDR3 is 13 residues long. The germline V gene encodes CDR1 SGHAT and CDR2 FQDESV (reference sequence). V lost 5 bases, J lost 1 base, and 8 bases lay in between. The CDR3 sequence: CASSVERNTEAFF. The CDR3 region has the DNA TGTGCCAGCAGCGTAGAGAGGAACACTGAAGCTTTCTTT.

Here the CDR3 reads CASSYVAGGISEQYF. The CDR3 coding sequence is TGTGCCAGCAGTTACGTGGCAGGGGGAATATCTGAGCAGTACTTC. This chain joins TRBV6-2 or TRBV6-3 and TRBJ2-7, with 7 bases matching TRBD1. The ends lost 2 bases at V and 7 bases at J; junction bases unmatched: 11. CDR3 length equals 15 residues. Germline assignment: CDR1 MNHEY and CDR2 SVGEGT.